The 20 T cell receptor beta chains reported below all come from one sample, sequenced in a study of technical replicates of blood from a handful of donors. Profiling relied on immunoSEQ multiplex PCR, and the TCRdb table lists in-frame clones only, not all of them. The sample has under 85,000 clones, about 96% seen once. Material for sequencing was T cells isolated from PBMCs. These receptors all stem from a human donor in good health.

The chain carries TRBV19 and TRBJ1-1; 8 positions agree with TRBD1. The V and J ends lost 5 bases and 0 bases, in that order; junction bases with no gene match: 11. This CDR3 region has 17 residues. Germline values: CDR1 LNHDA, CDR2 SQIVND (reference sequence). The chain's CDR3 is CASSPGQGGALNTEAFF. The DNA of the CDR3 is TGTGCCAGTAGTCCAGGACAGGGAGGGGCGTTGAACACTGAAGCTTTCTTT.

This chain links TRBV6-1 with TRBJ2-3, with unresolved D. Germline CDR1 and CDR2: MNHNS and SASEGT. The CDR3 has 14 residues. Trimming removed 1 base at V and 3 bases at J, with 8 bases between. CDR3 amino acids: CASSEVGVTDTQYF. CDR3 DNA: TGTGCCAGCAGTGAAGTCGGTGTAACAGATACGCAGTATTTT.

The rearrangement uses TRBV5-4 and TRBJ2-5, with 7 bases identical to TRBD1. CDR1 and CDR2 from the germline V gene are SGHNT and YYREEE (reference sequence). The CDR3 spans 14 residues. The V gene end was trimmed by 6 bases and the J gene end by 5 bases; junction bases not matched to a gene: 10. The CDR3: CASKKQGSWETQYF. Written as DNA, the CDR3 is TGTGCCAGCAAGAAACAGGGGAGTTGGGAGACCCAGTACTTC.

The gene calls are TRBV10-3 and TRBJ1-1; 8 nucleotides match TRBD1. After removal of 3 bases from V and 5 bases from J, the junction contained 2 bases not matched to a gene. Germline V gene sequence: CDR1 ENHRY, CDR2 SYGVKD. The CDR3 spans 13 residues. The CDR3 is CAISEDRGTEAFF. The CDR3 DNA follows: TGTGCCATCAGTGAAGACAGGGGAACTGAAGCTTTCTTT.

This sequence joins TRBV6-5 and TRBJ1-6, with D possibly TRBD1 on 6 matching bases. The length of the CDR3 is 14 residues. The V end lost 8 bases, the J end lost 12 bases, and 20 bases lay between the germline ends. CDR1 is MNHEY, CDR2 SVGAGI, per germline. CDR3 sequence reads: CASYSNREGRPLHF. In DNA, the CDR3 is TGTGCCAGCTATAGTAACAGGGAAGGGAGACCCCTCCACTTT.

The chain uses TRBV5-1 and TRBJ2-3; D gene ambiguous. The CDR3 extends over 15 amino acids. The V gene's germline CDR1 is SGHRS and CDR2 YFSETQ. Trimming took 0 bases from V and 3 from J, leaving 11 bases between them. The CDR3 sequence is CASSLGVYSTDTQYF. The CDR3 region has the DNA TGCGCCAGCAGCTTGGGAGTGTACTCGACAGATACGCAGTATTTT.

The chain employs TRBV7-3 and TRBJ1-1; TRBD1 agrees at 8 bases. Per germline, CDR1 SGHTA and CDR2 FQGTGA. CDR3 length: 13 amino acids. The V gene end was trimmed by 5 bases and the J gene end by 4 bases; junction bases not matched to a gene: 3. This chain's CDR3 is CASSGQGGTEAFF. CDR3 DNA sequence: TGTGCCAGCAGCGGACAGGGTGGCACTGAAGCTTTCTTT.

V and J are TRBV13 and TRBJ2-1, with 10 bases identical to TRBD1. The CDR3 length is 15 residues. Germline assignment: CDR1 PRHDT and CDR2 FYEKMQ (reference sequence). J was trimmed by 9 bases and V by 6 bases; bases with no gene match: 11. The CDR3 loop reads CASRSVTGGSGEQFF. DNA for the CDR3: TGTGCCAGCAGGTCCGTGACAGGGGGCTCGGGTGAGCAGTTCTTC.

This clone was picked up one time. This chain uses TRBV6-1 with TRBJ1-2; D is undetermined. This CDR3 comprises 15 residues. Per the germline V gene, CDR1 is MNHNS and CDR2 is SASEGT. Trimming took off 3 bases at V and 2 bases at J, with 13 bases between the two ends. The CDR3 DNA follows: TGTGCCAGCAGTGAGAAAGGACTCCACAACTATGGCTACACCTTC. Encoded protein: CASSEKGLHNYGYTF.

The chain combines TRBV19 with TRBJ2-7; 9 bases match TRBD1. This CDR3 contains 13 residues. The V and J ends lost 8 bases and 5 bases, in that order; junction bases with no gene match: 7. CDR1 and CDR2 from the germline V gene are LNHDA and SQIVND (reference sequence). The CDR3 spells CASGTTGGNEQYF. DNA for the CDR3: TGTGCCAGTGGTACCACAGGGGGCAACGAGCAGTACTTC.

The chain is built from TRBV6-1 and TRBJ1-2, with unresolved D. The CDR3 loop spans 15 amino acids. The germline V gene has CDR1 MNHNS and CDR2 SASEGT. The V gene lost 6 bases and the J gene lost 8 bases, with 22 bases spanning the gap. The CDR3 DNA sequence: TGTGCCAGCAGCTTTGCGCCCACAGAGGCTAGCGGCTACACCTTC. Its protein product is CASSFAPTEASGYTF.

The J gene is TRBJ2-5, the V gene TRBV5-1; TRBD1 matches 12 bases. The CDR3 runs to 17 residues. Per germline, CDR1 SGHRS and CDR2 YFSETQ. The V and J ends lost 2 bases and 5 bases, in that order; junction bases with no gene match: 10. CDR3 coding DNA: TGCGCCAGCAGCTTCCGGGACAGGGGGCAGTTCCAGGAGACCCAGTACTTC. Amino acids: CASSFRDRGQFQETQYF.

The chain couples TRBV28 to TRBJ1-1; 7 positions agree with TRBD1. The CDR3 totals 15 residues. Germline assignment: CDR1 MDHEN and CDR2 SYDVKM. The J segment lost 1 base and the V segment lost 2 bases, leaving 4 bases of the junction unmatched. The DNA of the CDR3 is TGTGCCAGCAGTTTACCCCAGGGGGGGAACACTGAAGCTTTCTTT. Residues: CASSLPQGGNTEAFF.

The J gene is TRBJ1-2, the V gene TRBV27; the D is unclear. Trimming pared 4 bases from V and 5 bases from J, leaving 17 bases between. CDR3 length: 15 residues. CDR1 MNHEY and CDR2 SMNVEV come from the germline V gene (reference sequence). The CDR3 DNA is TGTGCCAGCAGTTCGGTCCGAGGGCAGAGGTATGGCTACACCTTC. It specifies CASSSVRGQRYGYTF.

The rearrangement uses TRBV6-5 and TRBJ1-3; D is perhaps TRBD1 (5 bases). The germline gives CDR1 MNHEY, CDR2 SVGAGI. Trimming removed 5 bases at V and 1 base at J, with 9 bases between. This CDR3 comprises 14 residues. The CDR3 region is CASSRQTSGNTIYF. The DNA of the CDR3 is TGTGCCAGCAGTCGACAGACGTCTGGAAACACCATATATTTT.

The V and J genes are TRBV30 and TRBJ1-5; a possible D gene is TRBD1 (6 bases). Trimming shortened V by 3 bases and J by 5 bases, and 11 bases separated the two germline ends. This CDR3 spans 13 amino acids. Germline lookup yields CDR1 GTSNPN and CDR2 SVGIG (reference sequence). CDR3 loop: CAWRGAWDQPQHF. For the CDR3, the DNA is TGTGCCTGGAGGGGGGCCTGGGATCAGCCCCAGCATTTT.

The chain recombines TRBV5-1 with TRBJ1-1, with 7 bases matching TRBD1. The CDR3 has 15 residues. The V gene's germline CDR1 is SGHRS and CDR2 YFSETQ. V shed 4 bases, J shed 6 bases, and the junction held 12 bases outside the gene matches. In nucleotides, the CDR3 is TGCGCCAGCAGCACCCGGGACAGAGAAATACCTGAAGCTTTCTTT. Amino acid sequence: CASSTRDREIPEAFF.

The chain joins TRBV5-1 to TRBJ2-2, with a possible D match to TRBD1 (6 bases). V dropped 5 bases and J dropped 2 bases, with 19 bases sitting between them. In germline, CDR1 is SGHRS, CDR2 YFSETQ. The CDR3 has 17 residues. The CDR3 DNA is TGCGCCAGCAGTCACGGAGCCGGGACAAGAAACACCGGGGAGCTGTTTTTT. It codes for CASSHGAGTRNTGELFF.

The chain is built from TRBV27 and TRBJ2-4, with 7 bases that match TRBD1. CDR1 and CDR2 (germline): MNHEY, SMNVEV (reference sequence). Trimming at V came to 4 bases and at J to 0 bases, leaving 9 bases not matched to a gene. The CDR3 contains 17 residues. The CDR3 loop is CASSSNRGHLAKNIQYF. In DNA form, the CDR3 reads TGTGCCAGCAGTTCAAACAGGGGACACCTAGCCAAAAACATTCAGTACTTC.

The gene calls are TRBV12-1 and TRBJ1-4; the table's D call, TRBD1, was not checked against the DNA. TRBV12-1 is termed a pseudogene. CDR3 length: 15 amino acids. CDR3 bases: TGTGCCAGCACCATAAATCAGGGGGCGGGTGAAAAACTGTTTTTT. Its protein product is CASTINQGAGEKLFF.